This T cell receptor (beta chain) stems from a study of blood T cell repertoires in COVID-19. The trim removed 5 bases at V and 4 bases at J, leaving 9 bases unmatched. The CDR3 totals 15 residues. Germline-derived CDR1 and CDR2 are SGHTA and FQGNSA. Profiled with immunoSEQ multiplex PCR; TCRdb holds only in-frame clones, not every one. The table has 180,000 or so clones, approximately 85% seen once. The sequenced sample consisted of peripheral blood. The TCR was taken from a woman of 80 years or more with acute or convalescent COVID-19. This rearrangement joins TRBV7-2 to TRBJ1-2, with 8 bases lining up with TRBD1. The CDR3 nucleotides read TGTGCCAGCAGCCACGGACAGGGTTCGGTCTATGGCTACACCTTC. This codes for CASSHGQGSVYGYTF.